Below, one T cell receptor (beta chain) is given with its context. This entry is derived from a study of blood T cell repertoires in COVID-19. Study at large: T cells, B-cell-depleted T cells, or PBMCs provided the cDNA or gDNA that served as material.

Per the original methods: Reference gene primer amplification in the assay estimated nucleated cell counts. TCRdb's copy holds only in-frame clones and misses some; the assay was immunoSEQ multiplex PCR. V and J calls and clone size come straight from that table; D and trimming were deduced from the DNA. The sample holds 45,000 to 65,000 clones, approximately 84% seen once. This CDR3 has 15 residues. CDR1 SGHRS and CDR2 YFSETQ come from the germline V gene. V shed 2 bases and J shed 2 bases, with 13 bases lying between them. The rearrangement joins TRBV5-1 to TRBJ1-2, with TRBD1 as a possible D gene (6 bases). The sequence derives from a man between 60 and 75 years old with acute or convalescent COVID-19. Sequencing was performed on peripheral blood. For the CDR3, the DNA is TGCGCCAGCAGCTTCACAGGGTCTGCAAACTATGGCTACACCTTC. Residues: CASSFTGSANYGYTF.